This is a list of T cell receptor beta chains from one sample in a study of blood T cell repertoires in COVID-19. Produced via immunoSEQ multiplex PCR; TCRdb's table is partial and in-frame only. The profile shows over 200,000 clones, about 86% of them singletons. Sequencing was done on a sample of peripheral blood. These receptors were obtained from a man aged 50-60 years with active or convalescent COVID-19. Each CDR3 is given with its conserved first and last residue. D genes are given only for firm matches. Clone sizes are given selectively: once, few, many, or a class where the clone is expanded.

V: TRBV7-9; D: .; J: TRBJ1-2; size: once; CDR3: CASSLDTVGGYTF; DNA: TGTGCCAGCAGCTTAGACACAGTAGGTGGCTACACCTTC
V: TRBV3-1/TRBV3-2; D: .; J: TRBJ2-7; size: .; CDR3: CASSPLHRVFSYEQYF; DNA: TGTGCCAGCAGCCCTCTACACAGGGTCTTCTCCTACGAGCAGTACTTC
V: TRBV7-2; D: .; J: TRBJ2-5; size: once; CDR3: CASSLERVLQETQYF; DNA: TGTGCCAGCAGCTTAGAGCGGGTGCTACAAGAGACCCAGTACTTC
V: TRBV6-5; D: .; J: TRBJ2-3; size: .; CDR3: CASTRVPSTDTQYF; DNA: TGTGCCAGCACCCGAGTCCCTAGCACAGATACGCAGTATTTT
V: TRBV6-1; D: .; J: TRBJ1-1; size: .; CDR3: CASSSRPNTEAFF; DNA: TGTGCCAGCAGTTCTAGACCGAACACTGAAGCTTTCTTT
V: TRBV7-9; D: .; J: TRBJ2-3; size: .; CDR3: CASEDLSSTDTQYF; DNA: TGTGCCAGCGAGGACTTGTCTAGCACAGATACGCAGTATTTT
V: TRBV27; D: TRBD1; J: TRBJ2-2; size: .; CDR3: CASRRDRGTGELFF; DNA: TGTGCCAGCAGAAGAGACAGGGGCACCGGGGAGCTGTTTTTT
V: TRBV19; D: .; J: TRBJ1-2; size: .; CDR3: CASSIAAGGYTF; DNA: TGTGCCAGTAGTATAGCCGCTGGAGGTTACACCTTC
V: TRBV18; D: TRBD1; J: TRBJ2-7; size: .; CDR3: CASSLTGDEQYF; DNA: TGTGCCAGCTCACTAACAGGGGACGAGCAGTACTTC
V: TRBV5-1; D: .; J: TRBJ1-2; size: .; CDR3: CASSLGPGVGGYTF; DNA: TGCGCCAGCAGCCTCGGACCGGGGGTAGGGGGCTACACCTTC
V: TRBV3-1/TRBV3-2; D: .; J: TRBJ2-2; size: .; CDR3: CASKIQGNTGELFF; DNA: TGTGCCAGCAAAATTCAGGGGAACACCGGGGAGCTGTTTTTT
V: TRBV11-2; D: .; J: TRBJ2-3; size: .; CDR3: CASSLDPTVGGVSTDTQYF; DNA: TGTGCCAGCAGCTTAGATCCGACTGTCGGGGGTGTTAGCACAGATACGCAGTATTTT
V: TRBV9; D: TRBD1; J: TRBJ2-2; size: .; CDR3: CASSEGDRVGTGELFF; DNA: TGTGCCAGCAGCGAGGGGGACAGGGTGGGCACCGGGGAGCTGTTTTTT
V: TRBV6-1; D: .; J: TRBJ2-5; size: .; CDR3: CASSEGHPQETQYF; DNA: TGTGCCAGCAGTGAGGGACACCCCCAAGAGACCCAGTACTTC
V: TRBV6-2/TRBV6-3; D: TRBD2; J: TRBJ2-7; size: .; CDR3: CASSYRPGTSGFIYEQYF; DNA: TGTGCCAGCAGTTACCGACCTGGGACTAGCGGCTTTATCTACGAGCAGTACTTC
V: TRBV5-1; D: TRBD2; J: TRBJ2-1; size: .; CDR3: CASSLRSGGTVEQFF; DNA: TGCGCCAGCAGCTTGCGTAGCGGGGGGACCGTTGAGCAGTTCTTC
V: TRBV11-2; D: .; J: TRBJ2-7; size: .; CDR3: CASSLGRGIVYEQYF; DNA: TGTGCCAGCAGCTTGGGGAGGGGGATTGTCTACGAGCAGTACTTC
V: TRBV5-4; D: .; J: TRBJ1-1; size: .; CDR3: CASSLVGGRVTEAFF; DNA: TGTGCCAGCAGCTTGGTAGGAGGGCGGGTGACTGAAGCTTTCTTT
V: TRBV18; D: TRBD1; J: TRBJ2-1; size: once; CDR3: CASSPPTGLSYNEQFF; DNA: TGTGCCAGCTCACCACCGACAGGGTTGTCCTACAATGAGCAGTTCTTC
V: TRBV6-6; D: .; J: TRBJ1-5; size: .; CDR3: CASSYRGYGQPQHF; DNA: TGTGCCAGCAGTTACAGGGGTTACGGTCAGCCCCAGCATTTT
V: TRBV5-8; D: .; J: TRBJ1-5; size: .; CDR3: CASSSRRGNQPQHF; DNA: TGTGCCAGCAGCTCGAGACGGGGGAATCAGCCCCAGCATTTT
V: TRBV9; D: .; J: TRBJ1-3; size: .; CDR3: CASSVDLSSGNTIYF; DNA: TGTGCCAGCAGCGTAGATCTGAGCTCTGGAAACACCATATATTTT
V: TRBV5-4; D: .; J: TRBJ2-3; size: few; CDR3: CASSSRTIRRSDTQYF; DNA: TGTGCCAGCAGCTCCCGGACTATTCGGCGGTCAGATACGCAGTATTTT
V: TRBV28; D: .; J: TRBJ2-7; size: few; CDR3: CASSPPRGLNEQYF; DNA: TGTGCCAGCAGTCCCCCCAGGGGCTTAAACGAGCAGTACTTC
V: TRBV24-1; D: TRBD1; J: TRBJ1-1; size: .; CDR3: CATSDLLPRDRANTEAFF; DNA: TGTGCCACCAGTGATTTGCTGCCCCGTGACAGGGCGAACACTGAAGCTTTCTTT
V: TRBV27; D: TRBD1; J: TRBJ2-7; size: .; CDR3: CASSGDRGYEQYF; DNA: TGTGCCAGCAGTGGGGACAGGGGTTACGAGCAGTACTTC